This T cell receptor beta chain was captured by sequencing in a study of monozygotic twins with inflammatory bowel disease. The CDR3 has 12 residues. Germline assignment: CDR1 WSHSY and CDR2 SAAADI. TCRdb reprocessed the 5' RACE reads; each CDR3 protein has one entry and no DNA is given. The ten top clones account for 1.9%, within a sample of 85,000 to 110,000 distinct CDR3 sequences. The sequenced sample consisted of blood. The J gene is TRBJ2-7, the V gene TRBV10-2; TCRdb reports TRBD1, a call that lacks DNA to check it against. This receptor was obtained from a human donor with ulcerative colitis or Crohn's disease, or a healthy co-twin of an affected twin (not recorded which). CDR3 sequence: CASTTGNYEQYF.